This TCR beta chain was found in a study of blood T cell repertoires in COVID-19. About the research overall: Samples taken during acute and convalescent COVID-19 were collected in the United States, Italy and Spain.

TCRdb's copy holds only in-frame clones and misses some; the assay was immunoSEQ multiplex PCR. The data show more than 250,000 clones, over 70% seen once. Looked up from germline, CDR1 is MNHNY and CDR2 is SVGAGI (reference sequence). After removal of 2 bases from V and 9 bases from J, the junction contained 10 bases not matched to a gene. The CDR3 length is 16 residues. The V gene is TRBV6-6, the J gene TRBJ1-6, with 7 bases identical to TRBD1. The TCR originated in a human donor in a cohort sampled during active COVID-19. The sample taken for sequencing was peripheral blood. As DNA, the CDR3 is TGTGCCAGCAGTTACGACAGGGAGGTCTTAGGTTCACCCCTCCACTTT. The encoded protein is CASSYDREVLGSPLHF.